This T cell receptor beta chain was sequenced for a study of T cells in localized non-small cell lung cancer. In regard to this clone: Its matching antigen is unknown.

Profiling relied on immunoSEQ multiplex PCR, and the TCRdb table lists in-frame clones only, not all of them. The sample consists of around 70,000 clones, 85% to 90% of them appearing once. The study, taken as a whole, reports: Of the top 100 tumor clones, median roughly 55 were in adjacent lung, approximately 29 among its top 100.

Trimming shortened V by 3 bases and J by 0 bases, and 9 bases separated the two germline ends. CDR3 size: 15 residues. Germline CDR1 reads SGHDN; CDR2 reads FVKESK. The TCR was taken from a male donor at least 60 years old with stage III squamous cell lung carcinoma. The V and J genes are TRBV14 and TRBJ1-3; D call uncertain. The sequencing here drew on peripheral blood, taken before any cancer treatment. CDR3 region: CASSHRGSSGNTIYF. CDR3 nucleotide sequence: TGTGCCAGCAGCCACCGAGGGAGCTCTGGAAACACCATATATTTT.